A single count supports the clone carrying this TCR beta chain. Participants, about 18 to 90 years old, spanned 24 US areas. This specimen comes from a study of blood T cell repertoires in COVID-19. The V gene end was trimmed by 4 bases and the J gene end by 8 bases; junction bases not matched to a gene: 9. The CDR3 sequence is 14 residues long. Looked up from germline, CDR1 is MNHEY and CDR2 is SMNVEV (reference sequence). Data came from immunoSEQ multiplex PCR; TCRdb stores just in-frame clones and leaves some out. Of fewer than 200,000 clones listed, around 78% are singletons. Sample: PBMCs or T cells enriched from blood (not recorded which). This chain uses TRBV27 with TRBJ1-2; 8 bases are shared with TRBD1. This receptor was obtained from a woman aged 45 to 65 who had recovered from COVID-19. The CDR3 nucleotides are TGTGCCAGCAGTTACGGACAGGGCCTGCGCGGCTACACCTTC. It translates to CASSYGQGLRGYTF.